These 15 T cell receptor beta chains came from one sample sequenced in a study of T cells in Graves' hyperthyroidism and ophthalmopathy. Amplification of TCR beta CDR3 regions used RNA as the template. TCR CDR3 regions were first amplified by RT-PCR with HTBI primers. TCRdb redid the calling of the multiplex PCR reads with MiXCR, one entry per CDR3 protein. There are about 100,000 distinct CDR3 sequences in the sample; approximately 15% occur only once, and around two fifths lies in the top ten. The sample taken for sequencing was blood. The receptors here all came from a woman between 45 and 65 years old with Graves' hyperthyroidism.

In this sample, this clonotype turned up many times. The chain links TRBV28 to TRBJ2-3; D ambiguous. Trimming shortened V by 1 base and J by 2 bases, and 10 bases separated the two germline ends. Germline CDR1 is MDHEN and CDR2 is SYDVKM. The length of the CDR3 is 15 residues. In DNA form, the CDR3 reads TGTGCCAGCAGTTTATCGTCTAGGAACACAGATACGCAGTATTTT. Translating gives CASSLSSRNTDTQYF.

This clonotype was recorded at least ten times. This chain connects TRBV24-1 to TRBJ2-3, with 11 bases lining up with TRBD2. J was trimmed by 2 bases and V by 0 bases; bases with no gene match: 9. The CDR3 totals 19 residues. CDR1 KGHDR and CDR2 SFDVKD come from the germline V gene. The CDR3 reads CATSDLLPGTSGNTDTQYF. The CDR3, as DNA: TGTGCCACCAGTGATTTGCTTCCAGGGACTAGCGGAAACACAGATACGCAGTATTTT.

This clonotype was recorded many times. The CDR3 sequence is CSAREATGQETQYF. In DNA form, the CDR3 reads TGCAGTGCTAGAGAGGCTACAGGGCAAGAGACCCAGTACTTC. V usage is TRBV20-1 and J usage is TRBJ2-5; tentative D call: TRBD1 (6 bases). Trimming cost V 0 bases and J 2 bases, with 10 bases left between them. Looked up from germline, CDR1 is DFQATT and CDR2 is SNEGSKA (reference sequence). The CDR3 spans 14 residues.

This clonotype turned up a few times. V usage is TRBV7-6 and J usage is TRBJ2-3; no clear D gene. The CDR3 is 13 amino acids. Germline CDR1 SGHVS, CDR2 FNYEAQ. V was clipped by 0 bases and J by 7 bases, with 8 bases between them. CDR3 sequence: CASSLAARHTQYF. CDR3 in DNA: TGTGCCAGCAGCTTAGCGGCGCGACATACGCAGTATTTT.

This clonotype was counted many times. The rearrangement links TRBV15 to TRBJ2-3, with TRBD1 as a possible D gene (5 bases). Deletions cut 2 bases from V and 0 bases from J, with 12 bases between. Germline CDR1 reads LNHNV; CDR2 reads YYDKDF (reference sequence). There are 16 residues in the CDR3. DNA of the CDR3: TGTGCCACCAGCAGATCTAGGGGTCTTAGCACAGATACGCAGTATTTT. Translation: CATSRSRGLSTDTQYF.

This clonotype has a count of ten or more. This chain joins TRBV11-2 and TRBJ2-3; the D call may be TRBD1 or TRBD2 (5 bases each). V lost 1 base, J lost 10 bases, and 12 bases lay in between. CDR3 length: 13 residues. In germline, CDR1 is SGHAT, CDR2 FQNNGV. The DNA for the CDR3 is TGTGCCAGCAGCTTAGGCCCAGGGAGAGCGCAGTATTTT. It yields the protein CASSLGPGRAQYF.

This clonotype was counted at least ten times. The CDR3 sequence is CSARPPQGYTF. The CDR3 nucleotides are TGCAGTGCTAGACCGCCTCAGGGATACACCTTC. The rearrangement uses TRBV20-1 and TRBJ1-2; TRBD1 is a possible D gene (5 bases). Trimming stripped 2 bases from V and 11 bases from J, with 12 bases between. The CDR3 spans 11 residues. Germline values: CDR1 DFQATT, CDR2 SNEGSKA (reference sequence).

This clonotype was found a few times. A much larger clone differs from this one at a single base, so this may be a read error. The rearrangement uses TRBV28 and TRBJ2-1, with no clear D. The V gene's germline CDR1 is MDHEN and CDR2 SYDVKM. CDR3 size: 11 residues. In DNA, the CDR3 is TGTGCCAGCAAACCGCGGAATGAGCAGTCCTTC. Translated: CASKPRNEQSF.

This clonotype was found many times. CDR3 nucleotides: TGCAGTGCTAGAGAATCGTTTAGGGGGCTTCGGAGCGAGCAGTACTTC. Translated: CSARESFRGLRSEQYF. This chain uses TRBV20-1 with TRBJ2-7, with 7 nucleotides matching TRBD1. Per germline, CDR1 DFQATT and CDR2 SNEGSKA (reference sequence). CDR3 length: 16 residues. The V and J ends lost 0 bases and 6 bases, in that order; junction bases with no gene match: 14.

The chain's CDR3 is CASSPLGLAGGELFF. For the CDR3, the DNA is TGTGCCAGCAGCCCATTGGGACTAGCGGGCGGGGAGCTGTTTTTT. The chain uses TRBV28 and TRBJ2-2, with TRBD2 identical over 12 bases. V was clipped by 6 bases and J by 7 bases; unmatched bases: 6. There are 15 residues in the CDR3. The germline CDR1 and CDR2 sequences are MDHEN and SYDVKM. Combining the CDR3 with reference TRBV28 and TRBJ2-2 gives the whole variable domain DVKVTQSSRYLVKRTGEKVFLECVQDMDHENMFWYRQDPGLGLRLIYFSYDVKMKEKGDIPEGYSVSREKKERFSLILESASTNQTSMYLCASSPLGLAGGELFFGEGSRLTVL.

This clonotype appeared many times. This sequence joins TRBV25-1 and TRBJ1-2; D remains unclear. The ends were cut back, 3 bases at V and 5 bases at J, with 10 bases in the middle. This CDR3 has 13 residues. Looked up from germline, CDR1 is MGHDK and CDR2 is SYGVNS. The CDR3 sequence: CASSDSGLYGYTF. DNA for the CDR3: TGTGCCAGCAGTGACTCGGGGTTGTATGGCTACACCTTC.

The table lists this clonotype with many counts. The gene calls are TRBV10-3 and TRBJ2-1; TRBD2 matches at 10 bases. The CDR3 has 15 amino acids. CDR1 and CDR2 (germline): ENHRY, SYGVKD. V lost 3 bases, J lost 8 bases, and 7 bases stayed unmatched. The CDR3 DNA sequence: TGTGCCATCAGTGACTCTAGCGGGAGCCGGCATGAGCAGTTCTTC. It specifies CAISDSSGSRHEQFF.

The chain combines TRBV7-9 with TRBJ1-1; the D is unclear. The CDR3 runs 12 residues. CDR1 is SEHNR and CDR2 is FQNEAQ in the germline V gene (reference sequence). The germline V and J ends were trimmed by 1 base and 6 bases, with 6 bases remaining between them. CDR3 sequence reads: CASSLEAAEAFF. As DNA, the CDR3 is TGTGCCAGCAGCTTAGAGGCAGCTGAAGCTTTCTTT.

This clonotype was found once. CDR3 nucleotides: TGCAGTGCTATTCATCCCCGGACAGGGGTGTACTACGAGCAGTACTTC. This gives the protein CSAIHPRTGVYYEQYF. The V gene is TRBV20-1, the J gene TRBJ2-7, with 9 bases aligning to TRBD1. V shed 4 bases and J 3 bases; nucleotides not matched to a gene: 13. Germline assignment: CDR1 DFQATT and CDR2 SNEGSKA (reference sequence). The CDR3 covers 16 residues.

This clonotype was detected many times. The chain combines TRBV12-3 or TRBV12-4 with TRBJ1-1; D is unclear. The CDR3 is 12 residues long. The V end was cut by 0 bases, the J end by 4 bases, with 3 bases between. The CDR3 nucleotides read TGTGCCAGCAGTTTAGCGGGCACTGAAGCTTTCTTT. As protein: CASSLAGTEAFF.